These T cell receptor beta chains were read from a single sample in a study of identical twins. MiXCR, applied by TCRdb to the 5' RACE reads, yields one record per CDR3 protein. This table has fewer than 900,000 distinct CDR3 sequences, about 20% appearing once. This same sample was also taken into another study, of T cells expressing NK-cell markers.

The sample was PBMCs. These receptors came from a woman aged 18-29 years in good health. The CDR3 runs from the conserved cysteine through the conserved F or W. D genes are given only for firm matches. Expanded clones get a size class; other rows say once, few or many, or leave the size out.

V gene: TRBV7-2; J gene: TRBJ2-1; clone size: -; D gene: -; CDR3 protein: CASSFSRRVYEQFF; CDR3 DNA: TGTGCCAGCAGCTTCTCCAGGCGGGTGTATGAGCAGTTCTTC
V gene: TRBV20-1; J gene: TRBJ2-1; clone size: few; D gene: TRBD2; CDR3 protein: CSARVAGGPGSSSYNEQFF; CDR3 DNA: TGCAGTGCTAGAGTAGCGGGAGGGCCCGGTTCAAGCTCCTACAATGAGCAGTTCTTC
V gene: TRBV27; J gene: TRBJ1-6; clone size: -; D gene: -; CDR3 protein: CASSFGQNSPLHF; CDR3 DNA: TGTGCCAGCAGTTTCGGGCAGAATTCACCCCTCCACTTT
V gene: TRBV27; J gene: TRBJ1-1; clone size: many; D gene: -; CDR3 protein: CASGRHREGAFF; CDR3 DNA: TGTGCCAGCGGTAGACACAGGGAAGGAGCTTTCTTT
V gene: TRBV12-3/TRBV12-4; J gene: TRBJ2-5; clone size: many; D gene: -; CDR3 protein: CARRKTQYF; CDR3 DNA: TGTGCCCGTAGGAAGACCCAGTACTTC
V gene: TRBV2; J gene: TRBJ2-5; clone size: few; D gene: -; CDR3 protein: CASRPEAETQYF; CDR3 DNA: TGTGCCAGCAGGCCCGAGGCCGAGACCCAGTACTTC
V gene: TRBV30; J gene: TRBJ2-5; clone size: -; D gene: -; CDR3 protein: CAWSPGAQETQYF; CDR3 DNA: TGTGCCTGGAGTCCGGGGGCCCAAGAGACCCAGTACTTC
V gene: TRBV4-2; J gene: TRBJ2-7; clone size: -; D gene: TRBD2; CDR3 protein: CASSQGLAASYEQYF; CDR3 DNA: TGTGCCAGCAGCCAAGGACTAGCCGCCTCCTACGAGCAGTACTTC
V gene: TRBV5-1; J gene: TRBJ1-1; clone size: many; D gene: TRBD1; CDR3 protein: CASSQSGGTEAFF; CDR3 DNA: TGCGCCAGCAGCCAATCAGGGGGCACTGAAGCTTTCTTT
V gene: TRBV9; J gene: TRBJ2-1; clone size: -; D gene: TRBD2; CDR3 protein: CASSVRTSGRDEQFF; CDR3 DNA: TGTGCCAGCAGCGTAAGGACTAGCGGGAGGGATGAGCAGTTCTTC
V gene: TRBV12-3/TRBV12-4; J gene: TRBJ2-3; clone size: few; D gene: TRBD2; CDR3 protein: CASRYAGTSGPRF; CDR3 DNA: TGTGCCAGCAGATACGCCGGGACTAGCGGGCCTCGGTTT
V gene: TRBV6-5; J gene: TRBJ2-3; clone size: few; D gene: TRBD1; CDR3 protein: CASSYGTGTSTDTQYF; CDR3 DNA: TGTGCCAGCAGTTACGGGACAGGGACCAGCACAGATACGCAGTATTTT
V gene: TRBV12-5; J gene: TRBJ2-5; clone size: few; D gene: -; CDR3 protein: CASATTSSYQETQYF; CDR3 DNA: TGTGCTAGTGCCACTACGTCATCCTACCAAGAGACCCAGTACTTC
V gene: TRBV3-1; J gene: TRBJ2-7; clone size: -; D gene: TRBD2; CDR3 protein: CASSQGGGGPLGEQYF; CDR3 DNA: TGTGCCAGCAGCCAAGGGGGCGGGGGGCCTCTCGGCGAGCAGTACTTC
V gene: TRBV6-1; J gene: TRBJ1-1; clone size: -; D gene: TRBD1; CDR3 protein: CASSLTGGRGTEAFF; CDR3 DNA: TGTGCCAGCAGCCTGACAGGGGGCCGGGGCACTGAAGCTTTCTTT
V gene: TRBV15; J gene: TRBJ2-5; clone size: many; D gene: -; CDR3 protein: CATSRGRDQETQYF; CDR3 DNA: TGTGCCACCAGCAGAGGCAGGGACCAAGAGACCCAGTACTTC
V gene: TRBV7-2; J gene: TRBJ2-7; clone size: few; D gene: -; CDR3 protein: CASSLILLSSYEQYF; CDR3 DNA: TGTGCCAGCAGCCTCATACTCCTCTCCTCCTACGAGCAGTACTTC